The text below deals with one TCR beta chain. Its antigen is as yet unknown. This specimen comes from a study of graft-versus-host responses after intestinal transplantation. At the level of the study: Every recipient underwent anti-thymocyte globulin induction, then tacrolimus and steroids for three to four years. Findings and limits, study-wide: Graft-donor T cell macrochimerism coincided with high graft-versus-host to host-versus-graft clonal ratios in allografts. Peak GvH clone levels in circulation were associated with early post-transplant HvG declines.

The CDR3 is 13 residues long. With 1 base removed from V and 5 bases from J, the gap between germline ends came to 11 bases. CDR1 and CDR2 (germline): GTSNPN, SVGIG (reference sequence). The table came from immunoSEQ multiplex PCR; TCRdb's copy has only in-frame clones and leaves some out. The sample shows around 38,000 clones, roughly four fifths of them seen only once. This TCR was recovered from a human patient who received an intestinal transplant, so some T cells may come from the graft donor. The specimen was PBMCs, collected about 990 days after transplant. The genes are TRBV30 and TRBJ2-5; D unclear. CDR3 in amino acids: CAWSALIGETQYF. CDR3 nucleotides: TGTGCCTGGAGTGCTCTAATAGGGGAGACCCAGTACTTC. Together with reference TRBV30 and TRBJ2-5, the CDR3 gives the full variable domain: SQTIHQWPATLVQPVGSPLSLECTVEGTSNPNLYWYRQAAGRGLQLLFYSVGIGQISSEVPQNLSASRPQDRQFILSSKKLLLSDSGFYLCAWSALIGETQYFGPGTRLLVL.